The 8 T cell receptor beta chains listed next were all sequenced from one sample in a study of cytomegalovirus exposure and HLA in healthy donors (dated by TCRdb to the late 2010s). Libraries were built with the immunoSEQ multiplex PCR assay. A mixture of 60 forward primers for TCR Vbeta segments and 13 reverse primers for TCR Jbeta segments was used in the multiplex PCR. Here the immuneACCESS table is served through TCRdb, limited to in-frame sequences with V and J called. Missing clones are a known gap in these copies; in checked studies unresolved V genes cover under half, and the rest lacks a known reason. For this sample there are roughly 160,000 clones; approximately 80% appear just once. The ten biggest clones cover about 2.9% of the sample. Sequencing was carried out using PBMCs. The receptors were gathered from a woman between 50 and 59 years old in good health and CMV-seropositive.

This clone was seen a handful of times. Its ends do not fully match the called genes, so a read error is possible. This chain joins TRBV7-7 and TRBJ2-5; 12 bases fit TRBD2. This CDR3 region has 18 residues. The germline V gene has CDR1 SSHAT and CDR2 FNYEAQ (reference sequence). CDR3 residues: CASSLGRTSGASQETQYF. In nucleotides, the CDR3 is TGTGCTAGCAGCTTAGGGAGGACTAGCGGGGCGTCCCAAGAGACCCAGTACTTC.

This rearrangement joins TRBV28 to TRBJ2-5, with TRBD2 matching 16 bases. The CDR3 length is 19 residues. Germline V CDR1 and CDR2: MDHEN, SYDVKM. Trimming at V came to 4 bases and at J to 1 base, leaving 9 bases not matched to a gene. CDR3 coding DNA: TGTGCCAGCAGTTCAGCGGGACTAGCGGGAGGGATATTCCAAGAGACCCAGTACTTC. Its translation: CASSSAGLAGGIFQETQYF.

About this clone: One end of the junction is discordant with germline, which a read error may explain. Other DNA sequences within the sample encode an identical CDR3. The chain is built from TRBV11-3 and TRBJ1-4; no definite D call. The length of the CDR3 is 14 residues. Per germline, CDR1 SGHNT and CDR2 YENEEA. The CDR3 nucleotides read TGTGCCAGCAGCTTAGGACTGATGAATGAAAAGCTGTTTTTT. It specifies CASSLGLMNEKLFF.

The CDR3 here is CASSPTSTGGYGYTF. DNA for the CDR3: TGCGCCAGCAGCCCAACCTCAACAGGGGGCTATGGCTACACCTTC. V is TRBV4-3 and J is TRBJ1-2; 8 nucleotides match TRBD1. Germline V gene lookup returns CDR1 LGHNA and CDR2 YSLEER. This CDR3 spans 15 amino acids. The trim removed 4 bases at V and 4 bases at J, leaving 8 bases unmatched.

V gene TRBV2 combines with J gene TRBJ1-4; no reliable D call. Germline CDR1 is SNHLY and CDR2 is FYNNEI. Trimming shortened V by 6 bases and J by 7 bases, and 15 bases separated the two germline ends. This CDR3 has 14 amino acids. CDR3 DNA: TGTGCCAGCAGGAGGGAGGGAAGGTCTGAAAAACTGTTTTTT. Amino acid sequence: CASRREGRSEKLFF.

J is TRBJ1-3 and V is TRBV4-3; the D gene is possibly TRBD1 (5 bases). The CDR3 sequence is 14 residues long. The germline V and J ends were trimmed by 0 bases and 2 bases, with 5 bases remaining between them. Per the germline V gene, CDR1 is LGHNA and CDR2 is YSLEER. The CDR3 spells CASSQEGPGNTIYF. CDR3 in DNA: TGCGCCAGCAGCCAAGAGGGGCCTGGAAACACCATATATTTT.

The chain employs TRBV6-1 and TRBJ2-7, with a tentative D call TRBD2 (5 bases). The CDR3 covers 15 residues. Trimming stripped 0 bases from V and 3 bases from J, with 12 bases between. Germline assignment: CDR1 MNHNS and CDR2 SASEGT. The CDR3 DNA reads TGTGCCAGCAGTGAAGCTGGCGGGCGACACTACGAGCAGTACTTC. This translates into CASSEAGGRHYEQYF.

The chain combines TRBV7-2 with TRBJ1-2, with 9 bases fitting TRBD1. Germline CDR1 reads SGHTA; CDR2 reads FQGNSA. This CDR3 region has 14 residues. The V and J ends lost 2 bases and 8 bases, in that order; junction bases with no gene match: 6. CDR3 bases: TGTGCCAGCAGCTTACCGGGACAGGGAGGAGGCTACACCTTC. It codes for CASSLPGQGGGYTF.